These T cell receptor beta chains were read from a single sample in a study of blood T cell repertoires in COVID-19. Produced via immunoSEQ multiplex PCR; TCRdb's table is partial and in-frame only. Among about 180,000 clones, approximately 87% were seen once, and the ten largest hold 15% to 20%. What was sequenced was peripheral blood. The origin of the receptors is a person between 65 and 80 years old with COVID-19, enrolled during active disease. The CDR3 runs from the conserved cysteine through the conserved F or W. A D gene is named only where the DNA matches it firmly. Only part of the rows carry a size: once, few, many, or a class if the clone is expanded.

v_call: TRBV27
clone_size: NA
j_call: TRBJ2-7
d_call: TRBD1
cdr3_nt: TGTGCCAGCAGCTCTTTAGGGGGCCCCGTTAGGGAGCAGTACTTC
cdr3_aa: CASSSLGGPVREQYF

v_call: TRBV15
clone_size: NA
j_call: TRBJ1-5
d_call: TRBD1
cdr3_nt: TGTGCCACCAGCAACTACGGGACAGGGAGCAATCAGCCCCAGCATTTT
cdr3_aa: CATSNYGTGSNQPQHF

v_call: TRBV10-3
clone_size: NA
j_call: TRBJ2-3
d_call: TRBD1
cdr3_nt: TGTGCCATCAGTGAGGGACAGGGCCCGGATACGCAGTATTTT
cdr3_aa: CAISEGQGPDTQYF

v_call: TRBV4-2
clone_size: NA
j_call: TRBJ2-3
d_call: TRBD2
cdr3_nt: TGTGCCAGCAGCCCCGCGAGGACTAGCGGGGTGACAGATACGCAGTATTTT
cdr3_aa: CASSPARTSGVTDTQYF

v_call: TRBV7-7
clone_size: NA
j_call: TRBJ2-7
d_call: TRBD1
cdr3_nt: TGTGCCAGCAGCAAGGGGATACCGGGACAGGGCTCCTACGAGCAGTACTTC
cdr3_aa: CASSKGIPGQGSYEQYF

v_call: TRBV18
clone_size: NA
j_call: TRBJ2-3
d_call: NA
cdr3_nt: TGTGCCAGCTCACCTGTCGGAGGGGTCCCAGATACGCAGTATTTT
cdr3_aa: CASSPVGGVPDTQYF

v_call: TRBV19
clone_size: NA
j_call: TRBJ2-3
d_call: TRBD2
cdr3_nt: TGTGCCAGTAGGGGACTAGCGGGAATAGATACGCAGTATTTT
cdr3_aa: CASRGLAGIDTQYF

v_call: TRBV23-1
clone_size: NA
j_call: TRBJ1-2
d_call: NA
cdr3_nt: TGCGCCAGCAGTCACCCTACCAGGGGTAAGTGGTCTAACTATGGCTACACCTTC
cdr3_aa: CASSHPTRGKWSNYGYTF

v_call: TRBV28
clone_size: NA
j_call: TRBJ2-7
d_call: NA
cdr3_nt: TGTGCCAGCTACAAAGCCTACGAGCAGTACTTC
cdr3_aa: CASYKAYEQYF

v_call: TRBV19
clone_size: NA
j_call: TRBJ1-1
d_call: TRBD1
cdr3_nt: TGTGCCAGTAGTATGTACCGAAGACAGGGGAAAGCTTTCTTT
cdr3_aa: CASSMYRRQGKAFF

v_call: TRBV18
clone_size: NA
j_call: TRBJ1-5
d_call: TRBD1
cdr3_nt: TGTGCCAGCTCCAGAGGGGGCGAGGGCAATCAGCCCCAGCATTTT
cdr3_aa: CASSRGGEGNQPQHF

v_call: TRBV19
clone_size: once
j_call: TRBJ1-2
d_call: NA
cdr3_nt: TGTGCCAGTAGTACCTCCGCGACTCTGCATGGCTACACCTTC
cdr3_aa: CASSTSATLHGYTF

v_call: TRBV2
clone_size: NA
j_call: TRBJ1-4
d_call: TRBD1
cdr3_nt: TGTGCCAGCAGTCAGGGGGGAGGTGAAAAACTGTTTTTT
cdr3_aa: CASSQGGGEKLFF

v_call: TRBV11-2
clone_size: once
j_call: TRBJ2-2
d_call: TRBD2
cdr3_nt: TGTGCCAGCAGCTCATCCCCAGCGGGAGGGAACACCGGGGAGCTGTTTTTT
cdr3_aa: CASSSSPAGGNTGELFF

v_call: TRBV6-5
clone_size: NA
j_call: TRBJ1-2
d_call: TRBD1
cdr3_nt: TGTGCCAGCACCCCCGGGACAGGGGACTATGGCTACACCTTC
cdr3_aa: CASTPGTGDYGYTF

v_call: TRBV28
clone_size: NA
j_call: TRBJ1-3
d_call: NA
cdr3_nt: TGTGCCAGCGTAAGAGCCGGGGGTGGAAACACCATATATTTT
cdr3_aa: CASVRAGGGNTIYF

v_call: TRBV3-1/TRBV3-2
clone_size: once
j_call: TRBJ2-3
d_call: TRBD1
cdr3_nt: TGTGCCAGCAGCGCGGGACAGGGGGCAGATACGCAGTATTTT
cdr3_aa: CASSAGQGADTQYF

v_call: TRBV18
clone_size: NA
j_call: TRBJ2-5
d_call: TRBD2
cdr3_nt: TGTGCCAGCTCACCAAGGCTAGCGGGGGGGTCTATCCAAGAGACCCAGTACTTC
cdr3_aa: CASSPRLAGGSIQETQYF

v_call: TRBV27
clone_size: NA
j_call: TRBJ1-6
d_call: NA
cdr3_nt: TGTGCCAGCAGTCCACTTGGGGGGGCGAATTCACCCCTCCACTTT
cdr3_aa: CASSPLGGANSPLHF

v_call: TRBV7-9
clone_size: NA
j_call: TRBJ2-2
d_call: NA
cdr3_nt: TGTGCCAGCAGCTTATCATTCGGCACCGGGGAGCTGTTTTTT
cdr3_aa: CASSLSFGTGELFF

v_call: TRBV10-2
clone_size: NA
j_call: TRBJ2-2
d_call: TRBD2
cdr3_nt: TGCGCCAGCAGTGAACCTCCGACTAGCGGGAGCACCGGGGAGCTGTTTTTT
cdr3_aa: CASSEPPTSGSTGELFF

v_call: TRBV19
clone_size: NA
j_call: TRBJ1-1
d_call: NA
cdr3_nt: TGTGCCAGTAGTATAGTCCAGTCTGTTCCTTTCTTT
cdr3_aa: CASSIVQSVPFF

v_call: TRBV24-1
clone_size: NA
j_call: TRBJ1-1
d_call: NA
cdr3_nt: TGTGCCACCAGTGACACACAGGGAAACACTGAAGCTTTCTTT
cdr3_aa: CATSDTQGNTEAFF

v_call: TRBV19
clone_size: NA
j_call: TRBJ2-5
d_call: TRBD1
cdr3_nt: TGTGCCAGTAGTACTACAGGGGGCGGTAGGGAGACCCAGTACTTC
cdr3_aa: CASSTTGGGRETQYF

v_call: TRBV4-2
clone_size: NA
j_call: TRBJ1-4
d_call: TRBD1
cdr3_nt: TGTGCCAGCAGCTATGACAGGGGAAATGAAAAACTGTTTTTT
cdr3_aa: CASSYDRGNEKLFF

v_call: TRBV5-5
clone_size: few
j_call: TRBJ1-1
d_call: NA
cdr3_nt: TGTGCCAGCAGCCCCTCGACTCGCACTGAAGCTTTCTTT
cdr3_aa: CASSPSTRTEAFF

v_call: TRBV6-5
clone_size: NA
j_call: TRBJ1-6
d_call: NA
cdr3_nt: TGTGCCAGCAGAGGGGCAGGGCTTAATTCACCCCTCCACTTT
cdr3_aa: CASRGAGLNSPLHF

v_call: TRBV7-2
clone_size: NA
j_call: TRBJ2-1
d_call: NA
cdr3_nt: TGTGCCAGCAGCTTAGCTCCGGAGGAGCTGGTGACTATTTTACACTACAATGAGCAGTTCTTC
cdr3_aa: CASSLAPEELVTILHYNEQFF

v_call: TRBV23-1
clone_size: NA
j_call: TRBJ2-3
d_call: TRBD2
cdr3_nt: TGCGCCAGCATCAGTCTTGGTTCCGGGGGACTAATTTACACAGATACGCAGTATTTT
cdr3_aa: CASISLGSGGLIYTDTQYF

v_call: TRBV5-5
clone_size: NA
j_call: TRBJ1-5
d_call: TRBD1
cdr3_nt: TGTGCCAGCAGCTTGGGGGACAGGGTGGTCAATCAGCCCCAGCATTTT
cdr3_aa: CASSLGDRVVNQPQHF

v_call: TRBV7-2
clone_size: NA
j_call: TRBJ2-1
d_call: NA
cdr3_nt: TGTGCCAGCAGCTCGTCCGGTAACCATGAGCAGTTCTTC
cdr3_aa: CASSSSGNHEQFF

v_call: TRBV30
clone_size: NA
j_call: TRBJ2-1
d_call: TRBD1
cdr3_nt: TGTGCCTGGAGTGTACCCGTGACAGGGACCAATGAGCAGTTCTTC
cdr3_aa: CAWSVPVTGTNEQFF

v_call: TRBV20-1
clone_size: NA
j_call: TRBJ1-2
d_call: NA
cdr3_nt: TGCAGTGCTAGTAGACGGACTGTGAACTATGGCTACACCTTC
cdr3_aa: CSASRRTVNYGYTF

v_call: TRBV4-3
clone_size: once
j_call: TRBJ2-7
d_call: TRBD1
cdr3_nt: TGCGCCAGCAGCCAGGAGATCTCGGGCTTGAGGGGGCTGTCCTACGAGCAGTACTTC
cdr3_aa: CASSQEISGLRGLSYEQYF

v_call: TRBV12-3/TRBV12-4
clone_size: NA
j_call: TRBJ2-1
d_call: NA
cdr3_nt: TGTGCCAGCAGTTTAGGACTCGCGCTTGAGCAGTTCTTC
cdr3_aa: CASSLGLALEQFF

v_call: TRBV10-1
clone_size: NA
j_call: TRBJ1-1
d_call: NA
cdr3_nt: TGCGCCAGCAGTCCCAACAGGGTAAACACTGAAGCTTTCTTT
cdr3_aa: CASSPNRVNTEAFF

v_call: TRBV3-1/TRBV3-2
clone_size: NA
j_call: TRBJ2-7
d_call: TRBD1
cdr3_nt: TGTGCCAGCAGACTGGGACAGGCCGGCTACGAGCAGTACTTC
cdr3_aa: CASRLGQAGYEQYF

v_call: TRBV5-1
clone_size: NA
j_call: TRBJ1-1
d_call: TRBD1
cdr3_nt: TGCGCCAGCAGCATAGGACAGGGAGGCTACACTGAAGCTTTCTTT
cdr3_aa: CASSIGQGGYTEAFF

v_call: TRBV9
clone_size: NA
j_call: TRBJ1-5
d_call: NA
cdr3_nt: TGTGCCAGCAGCGCCGGGGGATATAGCAATCAGCCCCAGCATTTT
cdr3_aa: CASSAGGYSNQPQHF

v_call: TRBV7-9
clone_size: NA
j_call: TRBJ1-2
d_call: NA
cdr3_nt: TGTGCACTCACCGGGGGGTACTATGGCTACACCTTC
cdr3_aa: CALTGGYYGYTF

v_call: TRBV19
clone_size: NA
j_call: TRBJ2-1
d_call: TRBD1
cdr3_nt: TGTGCCAGTAGCGGGACAGGCCCAATAGAGCAGTTCTTC
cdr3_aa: CASSGTGPIEQFF

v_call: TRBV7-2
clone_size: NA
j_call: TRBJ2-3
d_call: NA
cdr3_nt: TGTGCCAGCAGCTTAGTTGCGGCCAGTGTAGCTACTAGCACAGATACGCAGTATTTT
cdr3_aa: CASSLVAASVATSTDTQYF

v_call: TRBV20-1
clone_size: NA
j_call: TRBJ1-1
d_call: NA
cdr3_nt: TGCAGTGCTAGTAAGGGGATGAACACTGAAGCTTTCTTT
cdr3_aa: CSASKGMNTEAFF

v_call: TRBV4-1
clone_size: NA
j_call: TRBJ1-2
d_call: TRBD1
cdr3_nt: TGCGCCAGCAGCGTACCGGGACAGCACAAGAATGGCTACACCTTC
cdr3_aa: CASSVPGQHKNGYTF

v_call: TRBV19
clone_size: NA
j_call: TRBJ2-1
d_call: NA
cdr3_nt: TGTGCCAGTAGTAATACTAGATACAATGAGCAGTTCTTC
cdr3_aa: CASSNTRYNEQFF

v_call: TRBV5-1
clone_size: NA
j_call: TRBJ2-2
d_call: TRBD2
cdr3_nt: TGCGCCAGCAGCCCACTAGCGGGGGTCTCCACCGGGGAGCTGTTTTTT
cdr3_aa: CASSPLAGVSTGELFF

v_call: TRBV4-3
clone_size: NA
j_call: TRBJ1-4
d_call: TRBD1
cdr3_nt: TGCGCCAGCAGCCCAGGGACAGGGAGTGAAAAACTGTTTTTT
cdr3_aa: CASSPGTGSEKLFF

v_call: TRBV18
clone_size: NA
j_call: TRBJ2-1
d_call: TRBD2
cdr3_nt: TGTGCCAGCTCAGCCCCCCGCGGGGGGAGGAACAATGAGCAGTTCTTC
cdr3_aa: CASSAPRGGRNNEQFF

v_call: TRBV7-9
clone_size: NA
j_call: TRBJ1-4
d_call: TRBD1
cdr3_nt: TGTGCCAGCAGCTCCCGACAGGGGCTTAATGAAAAACTGTTTTTT
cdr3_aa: CASSSRQGLNEKLFF

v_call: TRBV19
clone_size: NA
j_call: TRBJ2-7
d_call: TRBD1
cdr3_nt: TGTGCCAGTAGTAAAGGACAGGGTGTGGTCGAGCAGTACTTC
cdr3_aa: CASSKGQGVVEQYF

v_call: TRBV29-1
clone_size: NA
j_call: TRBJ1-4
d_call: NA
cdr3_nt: TGCAGCGTTGATCAGGGCAGGGATGAAAAACTGTTTTTT
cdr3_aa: CSVDQGRDEKLFF

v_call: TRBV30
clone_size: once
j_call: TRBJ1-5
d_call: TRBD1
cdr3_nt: TGTGCCTGGAGTTCCGGGCAGGGGGTCCATAGCAATCAGCCCCAGCATTTT
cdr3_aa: CAWSSGQGVHSNQPQHF